This entry lists 22 T cell receptor beta chains sequenced from one sample in a study of cytomegalovirus exposure and HLA in healthy donors. The PCR was carried out with 60 Vbeta primers and 13 Jbeta primers. TCRdb's copy holds only in-frame clones and misses some; the assay was immunoSEQ multiplex PCR. This sample has some 90,000 clones; 60% to 80% occur once, and the top ten carry about 6.1%. Specimen: PBMCs. The source is a female donor in good health and CMV-seronegative.

The chain joins TRBV6-4 to TRBJ2-7; D may be TRBD1 (6 bases). V was clipped by 5 bases and J by 2 bases, with 13 bases between them. Germline loops: CDR1 MRHNA, CDR2 SNTAGT. CDR3 length: 14 residues. Written as DNA, the CDR3 is TGTGCCAGCAGTCAATACAGGGATACCTACGAGCAGTACTTC. This translates into CASSQYRDTYEQYF.

This clone was seen more than once but under ten times. The rearrangement uses TRBV28 and TRBJ1-2; TRBD1 might be the D (5 bases). Germline CDR1 is MDHEN and CDR2 is SYDVKM. The CDR3 has 14 amino acids. Trimming took 4 bases from V and 7 from J, leaving 16 bases between them. The CDR3 nucleotides are TGTGCCAGCAGTTCCCCCCAGGGTTTAGGTGGCTACACCTTC. Protein: CASSSPQGLGGYTF.

A note on this clone: One end of the junction is discordant with germline, which a read error may explain. CDR3 nucleotides: TGTGCCAGCTCAGCACCGACGGGATCTGGGGCCAACGTCCTGACTTTC. This encodes CASSAPTGSGANVLTF. The chain combines TRBV18 with TRBJ2-6; D is possibly TRBD2 (5 bases). The germline CDR1 and CDR2 sequences are KGHSH and LQKENI. This CDR3 has 16 amino acids. Supplemented by reference TRBV18 and TRBJ2-6, the full variable domain reads NAGVMQNPRHLVRRRGQEARLRCSPMKGHSHVYWYRQLPEEGLKFMVYLQKENIIDESGMPKERFSAEFPKEGPSILRIQQVVRGDSAAYFCASSAPTGSGANVLTFGAGSRLTVL.

As for this clone: Mismatch with germline at one junction end may stem from a read error. The chain links TRBV7-7 to TRBJ2-2, with D maybe TRBD2 (6 bases). The germline V gene encodes CDR1 SSHAT and CDR2 FNYEAQ (reference sequence). This CDR3 comprises 18 residues. The CDR3 is CASSLIGGTGRNTGELFF. The DNA for the CDR3 is TGTGCTAGCAGCTTAATTGGGGGGACCGGAAGGAACACCGGGGAGCTGTTTTTT. The full variable domain, in which reference TRBV7-7 and TRBJ2-2 provide the parts outside the CDR3, is GAGVSQSPRYKVTKRGQDVTLRCDPISSHATLYWYQQALGQGPEFLTYFNYEAQPDKSGLPSDRFSAERPEGSISTLTIQRTEQRDSAMYRCASSLIGGTGRNTGELFFGEGSRLTVL.

The genes are TRBV7-2 and TRBJ2-2, with D maybe TRBD2 (6 bases). Germline V gives CDR1 SGHTA, CDR2 FQGNSA. V dropped 2 bases and J dropped 3 bases, with 10 bases sitting between them. This CDR3 is 15 amino acids long. CDR3 nucleotide sequence: TGTGCCAGCAGCTTATCGGCTAGCGACACCGGGGAGCTGTTTTTT. Protein product: CASSLSASDTGELFF.

V gene TRBV2 combines with J gene TRBJ1-2; 9 nucleotides agree with TRBD1. The CDR3 has 12 amino acids. V was pared by 6 bases and J by 6 bases, with 2 bases of the junction left unmatched. CDR1 is SNHLY and CDR2 is FYNNEI in the germline V gene. The CDR3 sequence is CASRGTGNGYTF. The DNA of the CDR3 is TGTGCCAGCAGAGGGACAGGGAATGGCTACACCTTC.

This clone was picked up a small number of times. The chain has TRBV5-6 and TRBJ2-7, with 10 bases that match TRBD1. V gave up 4 bases and J gave up 3 bases; unmatched junction bases: 1. Germline V gene lookup returns CDR1 SGHDT and CDR2 YYEEEE. This CDR3 contains 13 residues. CDR3 loop: CASSRDRGYEQYF. CDR3 in DNA: TGTGCCAGCAGCCGGGACAGGGGCTACGAGCAGTACTTC.

This clone was found a few times. The chain uses TRBV25-1 and TRBJ1-5; 7 nucleotides match TRBD1. V shed 9 bases, J shed 4 bases, and the junction held 6 bases outside the gene matches. CDR3 length: 13 amino acids. CDR1 MGHDK and CDR2 SYGVNS come from the germline V gene. The CDR3 sequence: CARMTGTNQPQHF. The DNA of the CDR3 is TGTGCCAGAATGACAGGGACTAATCAGCCCCAGCATTTT.

The V call is TRBV28, the J call TRBJ1-2, with 8 bases aligning to TRBD1. The germline V gene has CDR1 MDHEN and CDR2 SYDVKM. CDR3 length equals 15 residues. V lost 8 bases, J lost 4 bases, and 12 bases stayed unmatched. As DNA, the CDR3 is TGTGCCAGCGTTGGGGGCCGGGACAGGTTCTATGGCTACACCTTC. Translation: CASVGGRDRFYGYTF.

In its sample, this clone was seen once. The V call is TRBV6-1, the J call TRBJ2-7; 9 bases are a match to TRBD1. V was clipped by 6 bases and J by 0 bases; unmatched bases: 3. The CDR3 totals 14 residues. CDR1 is MNHNS, CDR2 SASEGT, per germline. The CDR3 nucleotides read TGTGCCAGCAGGGGGACAGGGACCTCCTACGAGCAGTACTTC. Its translation: CASRGTGTSYEQYF.

This clone has a handful of counts. The chain combines TRBV7-9 with TRBJ1-1, with 9 bases matching TRBD1. Per the germline V gene, CDR1 is SEHNR and CDR2 is FQNEAQ (reference sequence). There are 15 residues in the CDR3. With V trimmed by 3 bases and J by 5 bases, 7 bases remained unmatched. DNA for the CDR3: TGTGCCAGCAGCTTCGGGACAGGGTATGCGACTGAAGCTTTCTTT. Amino acids: CASSFGTGYATEAFF.

This clone came up a few times. The chain links TRBV4-1 to TRBJ1-1; D possibly corresponds to TRBD1 (5 bases). Germline CDR1 MGHRA, CDR2 YSYEKL. This CDR3 is 14 amino acids long. V dropped 4 bases and J dropped 1 base, with 10 bases sitting between them. The chain's CDR3 is CASSPETGNTEAFF. Here the CDR3 DNA reads TGCGCCAGCAGCCCCGAAACAGGGAACACTGAAGCTTTCTTT.

The chain carries TRBV19 and TRBJ1-1; 7 bases are shared with TRBD1. This CDR3 spans 12 amino acids. J lost 5 bases, V lost 8 bases, and 5 bases had no gene match. In germline, CDR1 is LNHDA, CDR2 SQIVND (reference sequence). CDR3 protein: CASRQGGTEAFF. Here the CDR3 DNA reads TGTGCCAGTCGACAGGGTGGGACTGAAGCTTTCTTT.

CDR3 DNA sequence: TGTGCCAGCAAGACCCAAACACAGGGGGCGGAAGGCTACACCTTC. This sequence encodes CASKTQTQGAEGYTF. The rearrangement uses TRBV2 and TRBJ1-2; 9 nucleotides align to TRBD1. The CDR3 is made up of 15 amino acids. The germline V gene has CDR1 SNHLY and CDR2 FYNNEI. After removal of 7 bases from V and 8 bases from J, the junction contained 14 bases not matched to a gene.

The rearrangement joins TRBV30 to TRBJ2-5; TRBD2 agrees at 7 bases. The CDR3 sequence is 13 residues long. Germline values: CDR1 GTSNPN, CDR2 SVGIG (reference sequence). V dropped 5 bases and J dropped 1; count of bases not matched to a gene: 4. This chain's CDR3 is CAWARGVQETQYF. In nucleotides, the CDR3 is TGTGCCTGGGCCCGGGGGGTCCAAGAGACCCAGTACTTC.

Turning to this clone: This sample also contains other DNA sequences that code for the same CDR3. The CDR3 bases are TGTGCCAGTCGGACTAGCGGGAGCTACGAGCAGTACTTC. It yields the protein CASRTSGSYEQYF. The V and J genes are TRBV19 and TRBJ2-7; TRBD2 agrees at 13 bases. Germline CDR1 is LNHDA and CDR2 is SQIVND (reference sequence). After removal of 8 bases from V and 3 bases from J, the junction contained 1 base not matched to a gene. This CDR3 spans 13 amino acids.

The chain links TRBV5-1 to TRBJ2-6; D is unclear. Germline values: CDR1 SGHRS, CDR2 YFSETQ. The CDR3 loop spans 16 amino acids. V was trimmed by 0 bases and J by 0 bases, leaving 7 bases between them. The CDR3 bases are TGCGCCAGCAGCTTGGAAGCAGGCTCTGGGGCCAACGTCCTGACTTTC. It translates to CASSLEAGSGANVLTF. The complete variable domain, with remaining parts taken from reference TRBV5-1 and TRBJ2-6, reads KAGVTQTPRYLIKTRGQQVTLSCSPISGHRSVSWYQQTPGQGLQFLFEYFSETQRNKGNFPGRFSGRQFSNSRSEMNVSTLELGDSALYLCASSLEAGSGANVLTFGAGSRLTVL.

This clone was recorded a few times. This sequence joins TRBV12-5 and TRBJ1-1; 8 nucleotides agree with TRBD1. Germline V gives CDR1 LGHNT, CDR2 FRNRAP. This CDR3 spans 13 amino acids. Germline trimming cut 8 bases from V and 6 bases from J; bases unmatched to any gene: 8. The CDR3 nucleotides read TGTGCTAGTCCCCGGACAGGGTTAGCTGAAGCTTTCTTT. This gives the protein CASPRTGLAEAFF.

V gene TRBV6-1 combines with J gene TRBJ2-5; a possible D gene is TRBD1 (6 bases). The CDR3 spans 14 residues. Deletions cut 0 bases from V and 5 bases from J, with 10 bases between. Per the germline V gene, CDR1 is MNHNS and CDR2 is SASEGT. CDR3 bases: TGTGCCAGCAGTGAAGCACAGGGTGGGGAGACCCAGTACTTC. Protein sequence: CASSEAQGGETQYF.

V gene TRBV4-1 combines with J gene TRBJ2-3; 7 nucleotides line up with TRBD2. With 4 bases clipped from V and 5 bases from J, the junction kept 12 bases outside the gene matches. The CDR3 has 16 amino acids. Germline V gene lookup returns CDR1 MGHRA and CDR2 YSYEKL. This CDR3 is CASSPIGGGPGDTQYF. The CDR3 bases are TGCGCCAGCAGCCCGATTGGGGGAGGGCCGGGAGATACGCAGTATTTT.

Notes on this clone: A junction end diverges from the germline sequence, so it may reflect a read error. The CDR3 here is CASSRDFPGEQYF. The CDR3 DNA reads as TGTGCTAGCAGCAGGGACTTTCCCGGCGAGCAGTACTTC. The rearrangement joins TRBV7-7 to TRBJ2-7, with a possible D match to TRBD2 (6 bases). CDR1 SSHAT and CDR2 FNYEAQ come from the germline V gene (reference sequence). The CDR3 consists of 13 residues.

This chain links TRBV5-4 with TRBJ2-3; D remains ambiguous. Looked up from germline, CDR1 is SGHNT and CDR2 is YYREEE (reference sequence). Trimming shortened V by 1 base and J by 4 bases, and 10 bases separated the two germline ends. The CDR3 is 14 amino acids. The CDR3 DNA reads TGTGCCAGCAGCTTGTACCAGAGCGCAGATACGCAGTATTTT. Translated: CASSLYQSADTQYF.